Below are 31 T cell receptor beta chains sequenced from a single sample in a study of blood T cell repertoires in COVID-19 (TCRdb year 2020). Libraries were made using the immunoSEQ multiplex PCR assay. As stored in TCRdb, this immuneACCESS dataset retains in-frame rearrangements with V and J assigned. A fraction of the clones does not appear; measured against another copy, unresolved V genes explain less than half of the discrepancy, and the remainder lacks a known reason. This sample holds 100,000 to 150,000 clones; around 79% were observed only once. Approximately 2.4% of the sample rests with the top ten. The sample comprised peripheral blood. Receptors were obtained from a man in his 70s with acute or convalescent COVID-19.

This chain links TRBV10-3 with TRBJ2-3; D might be TRBD2 (6 bases). The CDR3 is 13 residues long. V was clipped by 4 bases and J by 1 base, with 6 bases between them. Germline CDR1 is ENHRY and CDR2 is SYGVKD. Here the CDR3 DNA reads TGTGCCATCAGTGCTAGCGGCACAGATACGCAGTATTTT. Its protein product is CAISASGTDTQYF.

V is TRBV30 and J is TRBJ1-3; 9 positions agree with TRBD1. The length of the CDR3 is 16 residues. Trimming cost V 2 bases and J 4 bases; bases outside gene matches: 9. CDR1 GTSNPN and CDR2 SVGIG come from the germline V gene (reference sequence). In DNA, the CDR3 is TGTGCCTGGAGTAGACCACGGACAGGGGTAGGAAACACCATATATTTT. Translating it yields CAWSRPRTGVGNTIYF.

The table lists this clone with a few counts. CDR3 sequence reads: CASSTWTGRTYEQYF. The CDR3 DNA is TGTGCCAGCAGCACATGGACAGGCCGTACCTACGAGCAGTACTTC. V gene TRBV7-9 combines with J gene TRBJ2-7; 7 bases agree with TRBD1. J was trimmed by 2 bases and V by 5 bases; bases with no gene match: 9. The CDR3 covers 15 residues. Germline CDR1 reads SEHNR; CDR2 reads FQNEAQ (reference sequence).

The count of this clone is one. The chain uses TRBV5-8 and TRBJ2-5; maybe TRBD2 (6 bases). The germline V and J ends were trimmed by 6 bases and 2 bases, with 20 bases remaining between them. This CDR3 comprises 16 residues. CDR1 is SGHTS, CDR2 YDEGEE, per germline. The CDR3 here is CASIKWGGSLQETQYF. The CDR3 bases are TGTGCCAGCATCAAATGGGGAGGTAGCTTACAAGAGACCCAGTACTTC.

The chain couples TRBV19 to TRBJ1-2; D unclear. The V gene lost 2 bases and the J gene lost 4 bases, with 8 bases spanning the gap. This CDR3 spans 13 amino acids. The germline V gene encodes CDR1 LNHDA and CDR2 SQIVND (reference sequence). DNA of the CDR3: TGTGCCAGTAGTATACAAGTCAGCTATGGCTACACCTTC. This gives the protein CASSIQVSYGYTF.

The chain employs TRBV25-1 and TRBJ2-4; D possibly corresponds to TRBD2 (5 bases). In germline, CDR1 is MGHDK, CDR2 SYGVNS. V dropped 4 bases and J dropped 5 bases, with 15 bases sitting between them. The CDR3 length is 15 residues. The CDR3 sequence: CASSANDGGQNIQYF. The DNA of the CDR3 is TGTGCCAGCAGTGCAAACGACGGAGGACAAAACATTCAGTACTTC.

CDR3: CASSKGTSGGFQETQYF. CDR3 sequence (DNA): TGTGCCAGCAGCAAAGGGACTAGCGGGGGTTTCCAAGAGACCCAGTACTTC. The chain combines TRBV11-2 with TRBJ2-5; 14 bases are shared with TRBD2. The V gene end was trimmed by 5 bases and the J gene end by 1 base; junction bases not matched to a gene: 6. Germline V gives CDR1 SGHAT, CDR2 FQNNGV. This CDR3 contains 17 residues.

This chain joins TRBV5-1 and TRBJ1-4, with a possible D match to TRBD1 (6 bases). The V and J ends lost 4 bases and 0 bases respectively, with 10 bases between them. The CDR3 runs 15 residues. From germline, CDR1 is SGHRS and CDR2 YFSETQ. The CDR3 DNA sequence: TGCGCCAGCAGCCTTCGGACAGCAACTAATGAAAAACTGTTTTTT. Translation gives CASSLRTATNEKLFF.

The chain links TRBV27 to TRBJ1-3; maybe TRBD1 (5 bases). V was cut by 0 bases and J by 0 bases, with 12 bases left in between. The CDR3 spans 17 residues. Germline V gene lookup returns CDR1 MNHEY and CDR2 SMNVEV (reference sequence). This CDR3 is CASSLSAAGYSGNTIYF. CDR3 nucleotide sequence: TGTGCCAGCAGTTTATCCGCCGCAGGGTACTCTGGAAACACCATATATTTT.

The chain carries TRBV10-3 and TRBJ1-5; 10 bases map to TRBD1. Germline V gene sequence: CDR1 ENHRY, CDR2 SYGVKD. This CDR3 has 16 residues. V trimming: 3 bases; J trimming: 6 bases; junction bases outside the gene matches: 8. This chain's CDR3 is CAISDHQGTGAQPQHF. The CDR3 DNA reads as TGTGCCATCAGTGACCACCAAGGGACAGGGGCTCAGCCCCAGCATTTT.

This chain uses TRBV3-1 (or the pseudogene TRBV3-2) with TRBJ2-3, with TRBD1 as a possible D gene (7 bases). V was cut by 4 bases and J by 0 bases, with 17 bases left in between. The germline V gene has CDR1 LGHDT and CDR2 YNNKEL (reference sequence). The CDR3 loop spans 17 amino acids. The CDR3 bases are TGTGCCAGCAGCCTCGCGGGACAGAGAATCAGCACAGATACGCAGTATTTT. Its translation: CASSLAGQRISTDTQYF.

V usage is TRBV4-2 and J usage is TRBJ2-5, with 7 bases lining up with TRBD2. This CDR3 has 15 amino acids. Germline V gene sequence: CDR1 LGHNA, CDR2 YNFKEQ. Trimming cost V 2 bases and J 2 bases; bases outside gene matches: 5. CDR3 region: CASSQWGGSQETQYF. The CDR3 bases are TGTGCCAGCAGCCAATGGGGGGGGAGTCAAGAGACCCAGTACTTC.

V gene TRBV5-8 combines with J gene TRBJ2-2, with TRBD1 matching 9 bases. This CDR3 comprises 13 residues. V dropped 10 bases and J dropped 3; count of bases not matched to a gene: 4. Germline assignment: CDR1 SGHTS and CDR2 YDEGEE. The CDR3 region is CAGTGTDTGELFF. DNA of the CDR3: TGTGCCGGGACAGGGACTGACACCGGGGAGCTGTTTTTT. The variable domain in full, with the rest retrieved from reference TRBV5-8 and TRBJ2-2, is EAGVTQSPTHLIKTRGQQATLRCSPISGHTSVYWYQQALGLGLQFLLWYDEGEERNRGNFPPRFSGRQFPNYSSELNVNALELEDSALYLCAGTGTDTGELFFGEGSRLTVL.

The chain uses TRBV4-1 and TRBJ2-3; 11 bases line up with TRBD2. V lost 0 bases and J lost 0; bases outside the gene matches: 8. Germline V gene lookup returns CDR1 MGHRA and CDR2 YSYEKL. The CDR3 runs to 19 residues. CDR3 bases: TGCGCCAGCAGCCAAGATGGAACTAGCGGGGGTGCTAGCACAGATACGCAGTATTTT. This translates into CASSQDGTSGGASTDTQYF.

V is TRBV10-2 and J is TRBJ2-1, with 12 positions matching TRBD2. The V and J ends lost 7 bases and 4 bases, in that order; junction bases with no gene match: 5. CDR3 length: 15 amino acids. Germline assignment: CDR1 WSHSY and CDR2 SAAADI. The CDR3 bases are TGCGCCAGCAAGCTAGCGGGGGGGCGGTACAATGAGCAGTTCTTC. Translating gives CASKLAGGRYNEQFF.

The sample holds a few counts of this clone. The chain recombines TRBV3-1 (or the pseudogene TRBV3-2) with TRBJ1-1; D remains unclear. The V end lost 1 base, the J end lost 1 base, and 10 bases lay between the germline ends. This CDR3 spans 15 amino acids. The V gene's germline CDR1 is LGHDT and CDR2 YNNKEL (reference sequence). This chain's CDR3 is CASSQAGLGNTEAFF. The CDR3 DNA is TGTGCCAGCAGCCAAGCGGGTCTGGGGAACACTGAAGCTTTCTTT.

The CDR3 sequence is CASSLFHGDSSYNEQFF. The CDR3 DNA reads TGTGCCAGCAGCCTTTTCCACGGGGATAGCTCCTACAATGAGCAGTTCTTC. The chain uses TRBV5-8 and TRBJ2-1; D may be TRBD2 (5 bases). The germline gives CDR1 SGHTS, CDR2 YDEGEE. CDR3 length equals 17 residues. Trimming cost V 4 bases and J 0 bases, with 17 bases left between them. Complete variable domain (other parts from reference TRBV5-8 and TRBJ2-1): EAGVTQSPTHLIKTRGQQATLRCSPISGHTSVYWYQQALGLGLQFLLWYDEGEERNRGNFPPRFSGRQFPNYSSELNVNALELEDSALYLCASSLFHGDSSYNEQFFGPGTRLTVL.

This chain joins TRBV4-1 and TRBJ2-3, with D perhaps matching TRBD2 (5 bases). The V gene's germline CDR1 is MGHRA and CDR2 YSYEKL. Deletions cut 0 bases from V and 6 bases from J, with 10 bases between. This CDR3 spans 14 amino acids. CDR3 amino acids: CASSQEEGPDTQYF. In nucleotides, the CDR3 is TGCGCCAGCAGCCAAGAAGAGGGCCCCGATACGCAGTATTTT.

This rearrangement joins TRBV7-2 to TRBJ2-7; D unclear. V was trimmed by 4 bases and J by 5 bases, leaving 12 bases between them. The CDR3 contains 13 residues. Germline-derived CDR1 and CDR2 are SGHTA and FQGNSA. The CDR3 is CASSSLPFDEQYF. In nucleotides, the CDR3 is TGTGCCAGCAGCTCCCTCCCCTTTGACGAGCAGTACTTC.

The chain couples TRBV3-1 (or the pseudogene TRBV3-2) to TRBJ2-7; D ambiguous. In germline, CDR1 is LGHDT, CDR2 YNNKEL (reference sequence). This CDR3 has 14 amino acids. V lost 4 bases to trimming and J lost 2 bases, with 12 bases between them. The DNA of the CDR3 is TGTGCCAGCAGCCGGCCCCAGTTCCCCTACGAGCAGTACTTC. It specifies CASSRPQFPYEQYF.

The genes are TRBV3-1 (or the pseudogene TRBV3-2) and TRBJ1-3; unclear D gene. The germline gives CDR1 LGHDT, CDR2 YNNKEL (reference sequence). V was pared by 1 base and J by 0 bases, with 10 bases between. The CDR3 is 16 residues long. This CDR3 reads CASSQGGSYSGNTIYF. The CDR3 DNA is TGTGCCAGCAGCCAAGGAGGAAGCTACTCTGGAAACACCATATATTTT.

CDR3 in amino acids: CASSPGQYNQPQHF. CDR3 sequence (DNA): TGTGCCAGCAGCCCGGGACAGTACAATCAGCCCCAGCATTTT. V usage is TRBV7-2 and J usage is TRBJ1-5; 7 bases match TRBD1. CDR1 and CDR2 (germline): SGHTA, FQGNSA. The CDR3 sequence is 14 residues long. With V trimmed by 5 bases and J by 3 bases, 4 bases remained unmatched.

The chain is built from TRBV27 and TRBJ1-3, with TRBD1 as a possible D gene (6 bases). Germline values: CDR1 MNHEY, CDR2 SMNVEV (reference sequence). This CDR3 comprises 17 residues. The germline V and J ends were trimmed by 6 bases and 0 bases, with 18 bases remaining between them. For the CDR3, the DNA is TGTGCCAGCAGGCCATCGGGGGGCTCCCTCTCTGGAAACACCATATATTTT. As protein: CASRPSGGSLSGNTIYF.

The chain combines TRBV11-2 with TRBJ2-3, with a weak D call TRBD1 (5 bases). V lost 0 bases to trimming and J lost 7 bases, with 14 bases between them. CDR1 is SGHAT, CDR2 FQNNGV, per germline. This CDR3 spans 15 amino acids. CDR3 DNA sequence: TGTGCCAGCAGCTTAGATCTAAGGGGAACGCATACGCAGTATTTT. It translates to CASSLDLRGTHTQYF.

V gene TRBV6-1 combines with J gene TRBJ1-5; D not resolved. Trimming stripped 4 bases from V and 3 bases from J, with 10 bases between. The germline gives CDR1 MNHNS, CDR2 SASEGT. This CDR3 region has 14 residues. CDR3 in amino acids: CASSAWPINQPQHF. CDR3 DNA sequence: TGTGCCAGCAGTGCCTGGCCGATCAATCAGCCCCAGCATTTT.

The chain couples TRBV19 to TRBJ1-2; D is unclear. V was pared by 6 bases and J by 8 bases, with 16 bases between. This CDR3 contains 13 residues. The germline V gene encodes CDR1 LNHDA and CDR2 SQIVND (reference sequence). As DNA, the CDR3 is TGTGCCAGTAGCCTCCAAGAAACGCGGGGCTACACCTTC. Translation: CASSLQETRGYTF.

This clone was detected once. The chain joins TRBV24-1 to TRBJ2-5; 7 bases are shared with TRBD1. Unmatched junction bases numbered 16, after V lost 2 bases and J lost 5 bases. Germline CDR1 KGHDR, CDR2 SFDVKD. The CDR3 totals 18 residues. CDR3 sequence: CATSDSLQGSHRAETQYF. Here the CDR3 DNA reads TGTGCCACCAGTGATTCTCTACAGGGGAGTCATCGAGCGGAGACCCAGTACTTC.

There are a few counts of this clone. The chain uses TRBV30 and TRBJ1-5; TRBD1 might be the D (5 bases). Trimming pared 7 bases from V and 0 bases from J, leaving 10 bases between. This CDR3 region has 13 residues. Germline V lookup: CDR1 GTSNPN, CDR2 SVGIG (reference sequence). CDR3 residues: CASSGGSNQPQHF. The CDR3 DNA reads TGTGCCTCCTCCGGGGGTAGCAATCAGCCCCAGCATTTT.

This chain joins TRBV9 and TRBJ1-6, with 7 bases matching TRBD1. CDR3 length: 15 amino acids. Germline CDR1 SGDLS, CDR2 YYNGEE. The J segment lost 5 bases and the V segment lost 0 bases, leaving 2 bases of the junction unmatched. The CDR3 nucleotides read TGTGCCAGCAGCGTAGCTGGGACAGATAATTCACCCCTCCACTTT. Translated: CASSVAGTDNSPLHF.

This clone appeared once. CDR3 sequence: CASSKDRELYEKLFF. The CDR3 coding sequence is TGTGCCAGCAGCAAAGACAGGGAACTGTATGAAAAACTGTTTTTT. This rearrangement joins TRBV21-1 to TRBJ1-4; the D segment call TRBD1 is taken from the table without a DNA check. TRBV21-1 is recorded as a pseudogene. This CDR3 region has 15 residues.

CDR3 in amino acids: CASSQVGTSGVADTQYF. CDR3 in DNA: TGCGCCAGCAGCCAAGTAGGAACTAGCGGGGTGGCGGATACGCAGTATTTT. This chain connects TRBV4-1 to TRBJ2-3; 10 bases match TRBD2. CDR1 is MGHRA, CDR2 YSYEKL, per germline. Trimming took 1 base from V and 6 from J; bases not matched to a gene: 10. The CDR3 is 17 residues long.